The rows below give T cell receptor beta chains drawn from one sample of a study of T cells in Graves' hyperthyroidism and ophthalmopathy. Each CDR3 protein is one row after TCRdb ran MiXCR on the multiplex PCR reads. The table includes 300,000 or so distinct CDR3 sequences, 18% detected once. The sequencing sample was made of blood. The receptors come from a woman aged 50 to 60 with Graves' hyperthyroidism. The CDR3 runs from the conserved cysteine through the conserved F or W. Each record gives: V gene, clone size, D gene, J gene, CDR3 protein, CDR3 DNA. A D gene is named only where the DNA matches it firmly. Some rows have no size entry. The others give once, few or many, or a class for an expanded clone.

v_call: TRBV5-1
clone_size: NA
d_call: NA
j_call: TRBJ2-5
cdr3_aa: CASSFWDPQETQYF
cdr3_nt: TGCGCCAGCAGCTTTTGGGACCCCCAAGAGACCCAGTACTTC

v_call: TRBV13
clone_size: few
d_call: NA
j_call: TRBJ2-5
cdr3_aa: CASSPRGGLQETQYF
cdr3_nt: TGTGCCAGCAGCCCCAGGGGGGGGCTCCAAGAGACCCAGTACTTC

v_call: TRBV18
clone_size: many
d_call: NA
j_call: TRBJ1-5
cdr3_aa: CASSPTGQPQHF
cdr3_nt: TGTGCCAGCTCACCAACAGGCCAGCCCCAGCATTTT

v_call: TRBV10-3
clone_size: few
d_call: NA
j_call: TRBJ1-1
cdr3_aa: CAISLEGGNTEAFF
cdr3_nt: TGTGCCATCAGTTTAGAGGGGGGGAACACTGAAGCTTTCTTT

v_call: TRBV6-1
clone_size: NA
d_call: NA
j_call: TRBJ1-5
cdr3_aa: CASSGGEGSWWPQHF
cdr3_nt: TGTGCCAGCAGTGGAGGCGAAGGGTCTTGGTGGCCCCAGCATTTT

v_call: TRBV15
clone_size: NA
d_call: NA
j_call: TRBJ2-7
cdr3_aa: CATSSRAGSYEQYF
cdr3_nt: TGTGCCACCAGCAGCAGGGCGGGATCCTACGAGCAGTACTTC

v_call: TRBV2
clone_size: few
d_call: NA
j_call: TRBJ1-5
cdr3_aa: CASSVEGGYQPQHF
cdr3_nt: TGTGCCAGCAGTGTAGAGGGGGGGTATCAGCCCCAGCATTTT

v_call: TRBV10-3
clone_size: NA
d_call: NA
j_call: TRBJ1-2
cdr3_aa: CAISELEGSGYTF
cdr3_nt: TGTGCCATCAGTGAGTTAGAGGGGAGTGGCTACACCTTC

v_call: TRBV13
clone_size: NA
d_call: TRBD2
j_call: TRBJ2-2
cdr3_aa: CASSLAGGPRTGELFF
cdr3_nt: TGTGCCAGCAGCTTGGCGGGAGGGCCTCGAACCGGGGAGCTGTTTTTT

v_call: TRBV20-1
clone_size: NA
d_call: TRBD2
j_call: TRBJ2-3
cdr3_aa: CSAERAGVPDTQYF
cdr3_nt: TGCAGTGCTGAGCGGGCGGGGGTGCCAGATACGCAGTATTTT

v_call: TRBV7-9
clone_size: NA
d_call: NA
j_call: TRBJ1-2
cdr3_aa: CASSLDPQNYGYTF
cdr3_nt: TGTGCCAGCAGCTTAGATCCCCAGAACTATGGCTACACCTTC

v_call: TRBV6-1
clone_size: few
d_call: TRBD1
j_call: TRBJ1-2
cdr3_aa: CASSEPTGRVVDYGYTF
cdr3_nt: TGTGCCAGCAGTGAACCGACAGGGCGGGTGGTTGACTATGGCTACACCTTC

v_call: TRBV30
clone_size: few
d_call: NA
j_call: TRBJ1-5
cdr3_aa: CAWSVRGRSVGQPQHF
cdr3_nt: TGTGCCTGGAGTGTACGGGGCAGGTCGGTCGGTCAGCCCCAGCATTTT

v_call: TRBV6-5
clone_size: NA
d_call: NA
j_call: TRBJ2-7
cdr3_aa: CASSYSRDGPEQYF
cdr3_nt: TGTGCCAGCAGTTACTCCCGGGATGGCCCCGAGCAGTACTTC

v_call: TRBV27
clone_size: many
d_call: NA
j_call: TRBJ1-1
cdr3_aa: CASRTDVNTEAFF
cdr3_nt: TGTGCCAGCAGGACGGACGTGAACACTGAAGCTTTCTTT

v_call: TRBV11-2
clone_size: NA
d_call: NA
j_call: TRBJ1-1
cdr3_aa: CANSLKRSTEAFF
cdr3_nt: TGTGCCAACAGCTTGAAGAGGAGCACTGAAGCTTTCTTT

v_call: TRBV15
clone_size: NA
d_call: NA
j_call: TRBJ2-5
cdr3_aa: CATSSGWGLQETQYF
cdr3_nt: TGTGCCACCAGCTCCGGGTGGGGGCTACAAGAGACCCAGTACTTC

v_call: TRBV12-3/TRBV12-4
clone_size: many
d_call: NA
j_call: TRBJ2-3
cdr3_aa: CASSGRLSTDTQYF
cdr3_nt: TGTGCCAGCAGCGGTCGACTCTCCACAGATACGCAGTATTTT

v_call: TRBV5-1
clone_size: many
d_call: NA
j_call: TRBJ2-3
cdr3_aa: CASSLESSTDTQYF
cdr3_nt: TGCGCCAGCAGCTTGGAGAGTAGCACAGATACGCAGTATTTT

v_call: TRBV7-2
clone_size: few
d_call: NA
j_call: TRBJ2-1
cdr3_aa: CASSNTGRGTYNEQFF
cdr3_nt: TGTGCCAGCAGCAACACGGGACGGGGAACCTACAATGAGCAGTTCTTC

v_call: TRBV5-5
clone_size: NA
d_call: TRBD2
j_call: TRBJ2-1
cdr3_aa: CASSLRLATYNEQFF
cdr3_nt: TGTGCCAGCAGCTTGAGACTAGCGACTTACAATGAGCAGTTCTTC

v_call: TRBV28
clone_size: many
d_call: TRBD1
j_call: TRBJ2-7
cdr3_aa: CASSPTGQGPPGEQYF
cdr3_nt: TGTGCCAGCAGTCCGACGGGACAGGGACCTCCGGGGGAGCAGTACTTC

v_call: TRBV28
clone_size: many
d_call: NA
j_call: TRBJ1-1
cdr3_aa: CASSLWVGGKNTEAFF
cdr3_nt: TGTGCCAGCAGTTTATGGGTAGGCGGGAAGAACACTGAAGCTTTCTTT

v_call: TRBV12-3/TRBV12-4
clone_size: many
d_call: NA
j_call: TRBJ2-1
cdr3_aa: CASSFAGDNEQFF
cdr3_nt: TGTGCCAGCAGTTTTGCTGGTGACAATGAGCAGTTCTTC

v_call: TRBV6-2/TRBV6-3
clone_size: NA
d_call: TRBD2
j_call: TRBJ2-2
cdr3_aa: CASSYSGLAGGAANTGELFF
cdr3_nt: TGTGCCAGCAGTTACTCGGGACTAGCGGGAGGGGCGGCGAACACCGGGGAGCTGTTTTTT

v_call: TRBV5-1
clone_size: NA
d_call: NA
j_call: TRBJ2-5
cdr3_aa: CASSLDTGAFQETQYF
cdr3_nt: TGCGCCAGCAGCTTGGATACCGGGGCCTTCCAAGAGACCCAGTACTTC

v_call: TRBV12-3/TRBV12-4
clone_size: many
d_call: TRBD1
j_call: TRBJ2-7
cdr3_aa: CASSSRTGADEQYF
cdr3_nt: TGTGCCAGCAGTTCGAGGACAGGGGCTGACGAGCAGTACTTC

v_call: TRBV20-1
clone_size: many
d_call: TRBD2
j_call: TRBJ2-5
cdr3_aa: CSARTTGLAGRETQYF
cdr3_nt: TGCAGTGCTAGAACCACAGGACTAGCGGGGAGGGAGACCCAGTACTTC

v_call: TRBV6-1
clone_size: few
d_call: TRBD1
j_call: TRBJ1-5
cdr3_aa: CASSAWGQTFTAQHF
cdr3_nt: TGTGCCAGCAGTGCTTGGGGACAGACTTTTACGGCCCAGCATTTT

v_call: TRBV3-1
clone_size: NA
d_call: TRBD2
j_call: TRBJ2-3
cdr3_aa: CASSQDVAGGRDTQYF
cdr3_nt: TGTGCCAGCAGCCAAGATGTAGCGGGGGGGCGAGATACGCAGTATTTT

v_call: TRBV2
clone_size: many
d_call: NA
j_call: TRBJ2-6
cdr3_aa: CASSELSSGANVLTF
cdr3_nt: TGTGCCAGCAGTGAGTTGAGCTCTGGGGCCAACGTCCTGACTTTC

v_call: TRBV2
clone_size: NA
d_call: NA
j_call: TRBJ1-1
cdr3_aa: CASKTAYTEAFF
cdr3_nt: TGTGCCAGCAAGACAGCCTACACTGAAGCTTTCTTT

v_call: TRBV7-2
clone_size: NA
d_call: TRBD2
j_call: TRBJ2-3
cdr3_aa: CASSLGLAGELGTDTQYF
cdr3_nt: TGTGCCAGCAGCCTGGGACTAGCGGGGGAGCTGGGGACAGATACGCAGTATTTT

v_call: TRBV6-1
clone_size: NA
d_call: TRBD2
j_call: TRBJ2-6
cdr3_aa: CASSERLAGGPTF
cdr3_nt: TGTGCCAGCAGTGAACGGCTAGCGGGGGGCCCGACTTTC

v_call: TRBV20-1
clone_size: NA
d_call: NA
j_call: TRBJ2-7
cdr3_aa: CSAFNIEGGFDEQYF
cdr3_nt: TGCAGTGCTTTTAATATCGAGGGAGGTTTTGACGAGCAGTACTTC